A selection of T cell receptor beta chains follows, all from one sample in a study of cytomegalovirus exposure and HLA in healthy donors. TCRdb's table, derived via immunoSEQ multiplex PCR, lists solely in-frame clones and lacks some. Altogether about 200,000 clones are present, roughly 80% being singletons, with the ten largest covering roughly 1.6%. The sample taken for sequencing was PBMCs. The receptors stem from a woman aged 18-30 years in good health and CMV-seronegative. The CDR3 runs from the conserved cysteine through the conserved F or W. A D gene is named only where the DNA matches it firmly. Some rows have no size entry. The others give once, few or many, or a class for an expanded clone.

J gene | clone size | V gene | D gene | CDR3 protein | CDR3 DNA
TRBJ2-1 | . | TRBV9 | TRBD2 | CASSVAMTSVYEQFF | TGTGCCAGCAGCGTAGCAATGACTAGCGTTTACGAGCAGTTCTTC
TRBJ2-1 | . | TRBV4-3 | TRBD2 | CASSLEGGRYNEQFF | TGCGCCAGCAGCCTGGAGGGCGGGAGGTACAATGAGCAGTTCTTC
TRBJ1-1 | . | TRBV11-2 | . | CASSRGGGNTEAFF | TGTGCCAGCAGCCGTGGCGGGGGGAACACTGAAGCTTTCTTT
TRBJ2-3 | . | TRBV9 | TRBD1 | CASSVARGQGYTDTQYF | TGTGCCAGCAGCGTAGCCCGCGGACAGGGTTACACAGATACGCAGTATTTT
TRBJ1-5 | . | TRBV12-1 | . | CASRGVAQHF | TGTGCCAGCCGCGGAGTAGCCCAGCATTTT
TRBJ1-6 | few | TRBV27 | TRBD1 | CASTSGQGGNSPLHF | TGTGCCAGCACCTCAGGACAGGGAGGTAATTCACCCCTCCACTTT
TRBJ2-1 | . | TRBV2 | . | CASSGRTGDYNEQFF | TGTGCCAGCAGTGGGAGGACGGGAGACTACAATGAGCAGTTCTTC
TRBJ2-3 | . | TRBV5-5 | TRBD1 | CASRTHRGSTDTQYF | TGTGCCAGCAGAACCCACAGGGGTAGCACAGATACGCAGTATTTT
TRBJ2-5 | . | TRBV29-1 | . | CSVDWDIEETQYF | TGCAGCGTTGACTGGGACATTGAAGAGACCCAGTACTTC
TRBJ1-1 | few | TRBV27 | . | CASSSPPGTPNTEAFF | TGTGCCAGCAGTTCCCCACCGGGGACACCGAACACTGAAGCTTTCTTT